This T cell receptor (beta chain) emerged from a study of blood T cells in healthy people across ages. Study-level results: A roughly linear fall in TCR beta diversity per million T cells was seen with increasing age.

In its sample, this clonotype was seen a few times. Its antigen remains unknown. They isolated at least 6 million PBMCs from each sample. This CDR3 region has 17 residues. From germline, CDR1 is SGHAT and CDR2 FQNNGV. V lost 3 bases to trimming and J lost 2 bases, with 14 bases between them. With a J-beta primer mix and a sample-barcoded 5' primer, a second PCR ran about 6 to 11 cycles. MiXCR was run by TCRdb on the 5' RACE reads, yielding one entry per CDR3 protein. In the table there are over 700,000 distinct CDR3 sequences, approximately 25% of which are singletons. These data were also filed under a second study, of T cells of mothers and their children. That work contributes: Samples were provided by three healthy Caucasian mothers and their six children.

Sequencing was done on a sample of blood. This receptor was identified in a boy younger than 18 in good health. This chain links TRBV11-2 with TRBJ2-6; D could derive from TRBD1 or TRBD2 (6 bases each). CDR3 in DNA: TGTGCCAGCAGCTTGTCACCCGGGGGCACTGGGGCCAACGTCCTGACTTTC. As protein: CASSLSPGGTGANVLTF.